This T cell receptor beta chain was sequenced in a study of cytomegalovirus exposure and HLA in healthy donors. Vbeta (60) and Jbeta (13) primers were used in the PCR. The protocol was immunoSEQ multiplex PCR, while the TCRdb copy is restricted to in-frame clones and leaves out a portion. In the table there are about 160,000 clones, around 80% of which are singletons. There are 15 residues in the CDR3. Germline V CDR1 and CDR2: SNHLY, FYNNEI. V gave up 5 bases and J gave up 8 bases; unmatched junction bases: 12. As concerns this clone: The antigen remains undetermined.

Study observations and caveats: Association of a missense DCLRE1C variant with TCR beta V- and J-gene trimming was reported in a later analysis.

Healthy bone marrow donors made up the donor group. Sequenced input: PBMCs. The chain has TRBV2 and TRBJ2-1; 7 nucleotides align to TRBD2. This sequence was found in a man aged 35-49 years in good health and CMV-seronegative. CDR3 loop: CASSRLRGRGDEQFF. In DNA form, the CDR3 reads TGTGCCAGCAGTCGACTGCGCGGGAGAGGAGATGAGCAGTTCTTC.